This T cell receptor (beta chain) was sequenced for a study of T cells in Graves' hyperthyroidism and ophthalmopathy. Study-wide context: Blood from the periphery was taken at initial diagnosis, before any treatment. Study results and caveats: Researchers found most expanded thyroid clonotypes above 0.001 in blood as well.

This clonotype was recorded at least ten times. Its cognate antigen is unknown. Patients aged 18 to 65 had newly diagnosed hyperthyroidism of under 2 months' duration. Diagnoses were established using clinical symptoms, serum thyroxine and TRAb, thyroid ultrasound and orbital computed tomography. RNA transcripts served as the template for amplifying TCR beta CDR3 regions. A first-round RT-PCR of the TCR CDR3 used the HTBI primer set. TCRdb reprocessed the multiplex PCR reads with MiXCR, giving one entry per CDR3 protein. In the table there are more than 600,000 distinct CDR3 sequences, roughly 15% of which are singletons. CDR1 and CDR2 from the germline V gene are SGHTA and FQGTGA. CDR3 length equals 12 residues. Trimming took 5 bases from V and 8 from J, leaving 10 bases between them.

This TCR was sampled from a man younger than 35 with Graves' hyperthyroidism. J is TRBJ2-1 and V is TRBV7-3, with D perhaps TRBD2 (5 bases). Specimen: blood. The CDR3 protein is CASSRTGYEQFF. The CDR3 nucleotides read TGTGCCAGCAGCCGAACGGGGTATGAGCAGTTCTTC.